This entry is about one T cell receptor beta chain. The entry originates in a study of blood T cell repertoires in COVID-19. Background on the study: Samples came from the United States, Italy and Spain, spanning acute and convalescent COVID-19.

The assay was immunoSEQ multiplex PCR, and TCRdb's table has in-frame clones only and misses some. This sample carries roughly 440,000 clones, approximately 90% of them seen once, and the ten largest clones take over 10%. In germline, CDR1 is SQVTM, CDR2 ANQGSEA. The CDR3 contains 13 residues. The V gene lost 7 bases and the J gene lost 3 bases, with 15 bases spanning the gap. The chain combines TRBV29-1 with TRBJ1-1, with no clear D. The clonotype was recovered from a woman aged 50 to 65 with COVID-19, enrolled during active disease. Sequencing was carried out using peripheral blood. The CDR3 loop is CSALRVSDTEAFF. The CDR3 DNA is TGCAGCGCGCTCCGGGTTTCGGACACTGAAGCTTTCTTT.